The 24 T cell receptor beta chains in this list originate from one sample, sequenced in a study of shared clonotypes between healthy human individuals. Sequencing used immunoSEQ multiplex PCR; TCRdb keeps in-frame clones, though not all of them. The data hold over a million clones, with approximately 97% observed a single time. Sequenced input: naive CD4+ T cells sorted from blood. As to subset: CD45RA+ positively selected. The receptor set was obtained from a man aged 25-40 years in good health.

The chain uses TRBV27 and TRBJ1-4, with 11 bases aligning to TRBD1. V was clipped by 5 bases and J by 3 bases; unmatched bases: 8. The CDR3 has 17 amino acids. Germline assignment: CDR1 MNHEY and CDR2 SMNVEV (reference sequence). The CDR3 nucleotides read TGTGCCAGCAGTCTTGGACAGGGGGCGAGGTCTAATGAAAAACTGTTTTTT. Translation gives CASSLGQGARSNEKLFF. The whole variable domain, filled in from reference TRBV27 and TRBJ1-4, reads EAQVTQNPRYLITVTGKKLTVTCSQNMNHEYMSWYRQDPGLGLRQIYYSMNVEVTDKGDVPEGYKVSRKEKRNFPLILESPSPNQTSLYFCASSLGQGARSNEKLFFGSGTQLSVL.

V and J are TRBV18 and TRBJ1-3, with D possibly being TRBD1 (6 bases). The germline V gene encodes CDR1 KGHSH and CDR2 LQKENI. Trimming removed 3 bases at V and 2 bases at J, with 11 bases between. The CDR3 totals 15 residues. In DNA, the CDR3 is TGTGCCAGCTCACCTAGGGGGACCCCTGGAAACACCATATATTTT. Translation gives CASSPRGTPGNTIYF.

The CDR3 DNA follows: TGTGCCAGTAGTATAACGCAGCAGAATGAAAAACTGTTTTTT. Its translation is CASSITQQNEKLFF. J is TRBJ1-4 and V is TRBV19, with D unresolved. Germline V gene lookup returns CDR1 LNHDA and CDR2 SQIVND (reference sequence). CDR3 size: 14 residues. V lost 2 bases and J lost 5, with 9 bases in between.

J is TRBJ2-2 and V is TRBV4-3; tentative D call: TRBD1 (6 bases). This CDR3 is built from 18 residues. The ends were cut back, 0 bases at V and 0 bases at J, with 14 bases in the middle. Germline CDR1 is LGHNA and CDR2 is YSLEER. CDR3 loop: CASSQDNPRQANTGELFF. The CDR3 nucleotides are TGCGCCAGCAGCCAAGACAACCCCAGACAGGCGAACACCGGGGAGCTGTTTTTT.

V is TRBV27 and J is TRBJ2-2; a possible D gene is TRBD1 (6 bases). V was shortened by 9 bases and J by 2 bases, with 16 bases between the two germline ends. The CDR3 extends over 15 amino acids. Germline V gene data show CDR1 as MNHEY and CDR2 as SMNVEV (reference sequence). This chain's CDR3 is CASSRTDSNTGELFF. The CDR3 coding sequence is TGTGCCAGTTCGAGGACAGACAGCAACACCGGGGAGCTGTTTTTT.

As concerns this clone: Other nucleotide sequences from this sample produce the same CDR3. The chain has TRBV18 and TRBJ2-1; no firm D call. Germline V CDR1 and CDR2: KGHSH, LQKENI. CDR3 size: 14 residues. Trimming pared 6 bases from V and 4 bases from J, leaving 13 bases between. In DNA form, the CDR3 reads TGTGCCAGCTCTCTAACAAGGACGTACAATGAGCAGTTCTTC. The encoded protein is CASSLTRTYNEQFF.

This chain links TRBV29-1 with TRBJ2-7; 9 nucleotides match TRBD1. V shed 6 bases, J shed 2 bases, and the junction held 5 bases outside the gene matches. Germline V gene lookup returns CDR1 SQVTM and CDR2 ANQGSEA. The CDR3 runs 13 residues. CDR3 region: CSVTGGTPYEQYF. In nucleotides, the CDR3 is TGCAGCGTGACAGGGGGTACCCCCTACGAGCAGTACTTC.

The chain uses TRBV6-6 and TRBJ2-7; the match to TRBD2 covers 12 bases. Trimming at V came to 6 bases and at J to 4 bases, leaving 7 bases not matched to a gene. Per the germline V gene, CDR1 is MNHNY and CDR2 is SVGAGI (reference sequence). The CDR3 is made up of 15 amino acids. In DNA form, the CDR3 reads TGTGCCAGCAGGCTTCCGACTAGCGGGAGTTACGAGCAGTACTTC. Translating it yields CASRLPTSGSYEQYF.

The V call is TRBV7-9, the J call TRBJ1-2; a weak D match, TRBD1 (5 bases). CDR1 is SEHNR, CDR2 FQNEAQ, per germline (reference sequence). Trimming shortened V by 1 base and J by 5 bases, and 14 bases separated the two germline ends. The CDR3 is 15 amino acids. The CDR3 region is CASSLDQVGGYGYTF. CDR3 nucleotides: TGTGCCAGCAGCTTAGATCAAGTCGGGGGATATGGCTACACCTTC.

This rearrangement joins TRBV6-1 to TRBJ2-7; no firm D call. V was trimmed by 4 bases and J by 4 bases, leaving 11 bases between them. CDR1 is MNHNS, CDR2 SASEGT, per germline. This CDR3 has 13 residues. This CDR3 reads CASSVEVRYEQYF. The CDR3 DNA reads TGTGCCAGCAGTGTCGAAGTTAGGTACGAGCAGTACTTC.

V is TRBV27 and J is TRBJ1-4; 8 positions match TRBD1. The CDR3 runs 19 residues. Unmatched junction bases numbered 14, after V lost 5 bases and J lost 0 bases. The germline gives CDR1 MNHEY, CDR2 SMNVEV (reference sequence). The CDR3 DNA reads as TGTGCCAGCAGTCCCTCTTCGACAGGGGTAAAAACAACTAATGAAAAACTGTTTTTT. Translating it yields CASSPSSTGVKTTNEKLFF.

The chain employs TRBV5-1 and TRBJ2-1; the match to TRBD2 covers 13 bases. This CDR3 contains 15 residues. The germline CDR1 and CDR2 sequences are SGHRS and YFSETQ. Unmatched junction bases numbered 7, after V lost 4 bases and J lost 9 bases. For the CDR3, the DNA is TGCGCCAGCAGCGCTAGGACTAGCGGGAGAGGTGAGCAGTTCTTC. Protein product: CASSARTSGRGEQFF.

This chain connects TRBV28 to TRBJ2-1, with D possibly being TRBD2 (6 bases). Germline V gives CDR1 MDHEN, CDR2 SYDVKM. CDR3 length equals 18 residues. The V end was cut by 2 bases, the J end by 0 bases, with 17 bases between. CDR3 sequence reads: CASSLRDSRGGSYNEQFF. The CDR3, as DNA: TGTGCCAGCAGTTTACGGGACTCCCGAGGAGGCTCCTACAATGAGCAGTTCTTC. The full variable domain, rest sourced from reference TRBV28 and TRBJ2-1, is DVKVTQSSRYLVKRTGEKVFLECVQDMDHENMFWYRQDPGLGLRLIYFSYDVKMKEKGDIPEGYSVSREKKERFSLILESASTNQTSMYLCASSLRDSRGGSYNEQFFGPGTRLTVL.

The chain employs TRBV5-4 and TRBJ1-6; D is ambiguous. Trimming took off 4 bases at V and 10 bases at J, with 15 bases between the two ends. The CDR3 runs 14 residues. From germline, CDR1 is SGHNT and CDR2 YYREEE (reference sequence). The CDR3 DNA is TGTGCCAGCAGCCCCGGGCCAGAGAACTCACCCCTCCACTTT. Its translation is CASSPGPENSPLHF.

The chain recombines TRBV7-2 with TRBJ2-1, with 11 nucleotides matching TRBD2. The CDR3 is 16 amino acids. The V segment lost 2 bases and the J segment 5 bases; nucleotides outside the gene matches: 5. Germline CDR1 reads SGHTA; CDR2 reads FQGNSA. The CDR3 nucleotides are TGTGCCAGCAGCTTACAGGGACTAGCGGCGAACAATGAGCAGTTCTTC. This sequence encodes CASSLQGLAANNEQFF.

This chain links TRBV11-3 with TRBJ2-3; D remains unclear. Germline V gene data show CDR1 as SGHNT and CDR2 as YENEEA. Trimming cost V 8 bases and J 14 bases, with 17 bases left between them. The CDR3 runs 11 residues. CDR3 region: CASLLPDKRYF. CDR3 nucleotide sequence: TGTGCCAGCCTATTGCCTGACAAAAGGTATTTT.

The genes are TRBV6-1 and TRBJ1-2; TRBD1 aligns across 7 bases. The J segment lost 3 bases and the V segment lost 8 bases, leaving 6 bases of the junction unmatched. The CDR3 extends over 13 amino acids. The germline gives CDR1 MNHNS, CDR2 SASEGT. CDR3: CASHRGFDYGYTF. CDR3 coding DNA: TGTGCCAGCCACAGGGGTTTTGACTATGGCTACACCTTC.

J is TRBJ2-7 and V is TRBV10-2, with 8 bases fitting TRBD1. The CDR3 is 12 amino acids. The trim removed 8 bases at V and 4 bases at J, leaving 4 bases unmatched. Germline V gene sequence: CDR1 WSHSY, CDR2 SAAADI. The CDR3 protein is CASRDRRYEQYF. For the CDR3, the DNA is TGCGCCAGCCGGGACAGGAGATACGAGCAGTACTTC.

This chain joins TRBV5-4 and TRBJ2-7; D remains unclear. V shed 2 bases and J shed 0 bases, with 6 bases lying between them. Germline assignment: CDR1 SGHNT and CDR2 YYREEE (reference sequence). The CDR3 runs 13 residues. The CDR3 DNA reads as TGTGCCAGCAGCTTTAAGGCCTCCTACGAGCAGTACTTC. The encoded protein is CASSFKASYEQYF.

CDR3 sequence: CATQGGGSGAYNEQFF. The CDR3 nucleotides are TGCGCCACCCAGGGGGGTGGAAGCGGGGCCTACAATGAGCAGTTCTTC. The chain combines TRBV10-2 with TRBJ2-1, with D possibly being TRBD1 or TRBD2 (7 bases each). V was clipped by 10 bases and J by 2 bases, with 21 bases between them. The germline V gene has CDR1 WSHSY and CDR2 SAAADI. This CDR3 region has 16 residues.

For the CDR3, the DNA is TGTGCCAGCAGTTCTAGGCCGGACAGGGACAATGGCTACACCTTC. Translating gives CASSSRPDRDNGYTF. The rearrangement links TRBV7-6 to TRBJ1-2, with 8 bases matching TRBD1. V lost 6 bases and J lost 6; bases outside the gene matches: 12. This CDR3 has 15 residues. Looked up from germline, CDR1 is SGHVS and CDR2 is FNYEAQ.

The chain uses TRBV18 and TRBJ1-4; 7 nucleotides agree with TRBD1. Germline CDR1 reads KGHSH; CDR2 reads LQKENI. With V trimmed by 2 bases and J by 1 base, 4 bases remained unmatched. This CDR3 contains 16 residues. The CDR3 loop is CASSPDRALTNEKLFF. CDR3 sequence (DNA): TGTGCCAGCTCACCAGACAGGGCTCTAACTAATGAAAAACTGTTTTTT.

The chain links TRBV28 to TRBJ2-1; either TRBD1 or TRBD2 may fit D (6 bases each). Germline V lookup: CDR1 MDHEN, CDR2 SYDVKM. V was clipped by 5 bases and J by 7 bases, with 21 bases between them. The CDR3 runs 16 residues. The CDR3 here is CASSRGVRGRNNEQFF. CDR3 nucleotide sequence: TGTGCCAGCAGTCGCGGGGTTAGGGGGAGAAATAATGAGCAGTTCTTC.

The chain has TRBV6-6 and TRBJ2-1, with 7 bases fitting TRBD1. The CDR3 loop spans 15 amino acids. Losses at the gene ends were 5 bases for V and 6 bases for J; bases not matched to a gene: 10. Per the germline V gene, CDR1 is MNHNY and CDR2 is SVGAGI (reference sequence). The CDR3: CASSEPGQWGNEQFF. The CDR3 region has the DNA TGTGCCAGCAGTGAGCCGGGACAGTGGGGCAATGAGCAGTTCTTC.